A selection of T cell receptor beta chains follows, all from one sample in a study of CD8 T cells in Susac syndrome. TCRdb analysed the immunoSEQ multiplex PCR reads with MiXCR anew, one entry per CDR3 protein. The sample carries 150,000 to 200,000 distinct CDR3 sequences, roughly 94% recorded once. Sequenced sample: CD4+ T cells from PBMCs. The receptors were gathered from a human donor with Susac syndrome. Both conserved end residues are part of each CDR3. A D gene is named only where the DNA matches it firmly. Size values are once, few and many counts, or a class for expanded clones, and some rows have none.

j_call v_call d_call clone_size cdr3_aa cdr3_nt
TRBJ2-2 TRBV6-4 NA NA CASSPRDTGELFF TGTGCCAGCAGTCCCAGGGACACCGGGGAGCTGTTTTTT
TRBJ2-5 TRBV20-1 TRBD2 once CSARVAGEETQYF TGCAGTGCTAGAGTAGCGGGGGAAGAGACCCAGTACTTC
TRBJ2-5 TRBV10-3 NA NA CAISEREEETQYF TGTGCCATCAGTGAGCGGGAAGAGGAGACCCAGTACTTC
TRBJ2-5 TRBV20-1 NA once CSASSRTYETQYF TGCAGTGCTAGCTCAAGGACATACGAGACCCAGTACTTC
TRBJ1-6 TRBV6-5 NA NA CASIPLTGGSPLHF TGTGCCAGCATCCCCTTGACGGGGGGTTCACCCCTCCACTTT
TRBJ1-6 TRBV7-9 NA NA CASSVDASPLHF TGTGCCAGCAGCGTAGACGCATCACCCCTCCACTTT
TRBJ1-2 TRBV6-6 NA NA CASSLEPYGYTF TGTGCCAGCAGTTTAGAGCCCTATGGCTACACCTTC
TRBJ2-7 TRBV13 NA NA CASSLGQVPGEQYF TGTGCCAGCAGCTTAGGACAGGTCCCGGGGGAGCAGTACTTC
TRBJ2-6 TRBV11-2 NA NA CASSLDWNVLTF TGTGCCAGCAGCTTAGACTGGAACGTCCTGACTTTC
TRBJ1-1 TRBV4-1 TRBD1 NA CASSQLPLGTGGREAFF TGCGCCAGCAGCCAACTTCCACTAGGGACAGGGGGACGTGAAGCTTTCTTT
TRBJ1-5 TRBV20-1 TRBD1 NA CSARDRQGNQPQHF TGCAGTGCTAGAGATAGACAGGGAAATCAGCCCCAGCATTTT
TRBJ2-1 TRBV10-2 TRBD2 NA CASSEIGSGGSNEQFF TGCGCCAGCAGTGAGATCGGTAGCGGGGGTTCTAATGAGCAGTTCTTC
TRBJ2-7 TRBV7-9 NA NA CASSLSVDEQYF TGTGCCAGCAGCCTCTCCGTCGACGAGCAGTACTTC
TRBJ1-2 TRBV29-1 TRBD1 NA CSVGDRGYGYTF TGCAGCGTTGGGGACAGGGGATATGGCTACACCTTC
TRBJ2-7 TRBV9 TRBD1 NA CASSVEGAGTGLYEQYF TGTGCCAGCAGCGTAGAGGGGGCCGGGACAGGACTCTACGAGCAGTACTTC
TRBJ1-6 TRBV12-3/TRBV12-4 TRBD1 NA CASSQRQGGSPLHF TGTGCCAGCAGCCAGAGACAGGGAGGTTCACCCCTCCACTTT
TRBJ2-2 TRBV20-1 NA once CSARDRHTNTGELFF TGCAGTGCTAGAGATCGGCACACCAACACCGGGGAGCTGTTTTTT
TRBJ2-7 TRBV11-2 TRBD1 NA CASTIPGQDYEQYF TGTGCCAGCACTATACCGGGACAGGATTACGAGCAGTACTTC
TRBJ2-1 TRBV7-9 TRBD2 once CASSSRTRGYNEQFF TGTGCCAGCAGCTCCCGGACTAGGGGCTACAATGAGCAGTTCTTC
TRBJ1-2 TRBV7-2 NA NA CASSLSRADGYTF TGTGCCAGCAGCTTAAGCAGGGCAGATGGCTACACCTTC
TRBJ2-5 TRBV7-2 NA NA CASSPYRDSGEYF TGTGCCAGCAGCCCATACCGGGACTCCGGGGAGTACTTC
TRBJ2-1 TRBV9 NA NA CASSDGVYNEQFF TGTGCCAGCAGCGACGGGGTATACAATGAGCAGTTCTTC
TRBJ1-1 TRBV18 NA NA CASSPNGGTEAFF TGTGCCAGCTCACCAAACGGGGGCACTGAAGCTTTCTTT
TRBJ1-3 TRBV20-1 NA once CSARGSGDTIYF TGCAGTGCCAGAGGGTCTGGAGACACCATATATTTT
TRBJ2-5 TRBV30 NA NA CAWRPGETQYF TGTGCCTGGAGGCCAGGGGAGACCCAGTACTTC
TRBJ2-7 TRBV18 NA NA CASSPNGRAGGEQYF TGTGCCAGCTCACCCAACGGACGTGCCGGCGGGGAGCAGTACTTC
TRBJ2-7 TRBV25-1 NA NA CASSESHRFAYEQYF TGTGCCAGCAGTGAATCCCACAGGTTTGCCTACGAGCAGTACTTC